This T cell receptor beta chain was found in a study of T cell responses to AZD1222 COVID-19 vaccine. Overall study: Pooling of second doses given at about 4 or about 12 weeks was done. Study conclusions and caveats: Variant regions that are unmutated are reportedly the target of nearly half of spike-specific TCRs. Only a handful of people who got AZD1222 tested seropositive at baseline. The donor group comprised mostly white British people and more females; the analysis possibly underestimated clonal diversity.

The CDR3 totals 15 residues. Trimming cost V 0 bases and J 0 bases, with 8 bases left between them. Germline lookup yields CDR1 LGHNA and CDR2 YNFKEQ. Assay: immunoSEQ multiplex PCR; the TCRdb copy retains only in-frame clones and omits some. The sample records more than 150,000 clones, around 93% being singletons. Regarding this clone: Its antigen is not identified.

The source of this sequence is an adult in good health. This rearrangement joins TRBV4-2 to TRBJ1-1; D uncertain. Source: peripheral blood, taken on day 0 of AZD1222 vaccination. Written as DNA, the CDR3 is TGTGCCAGCAGCCAAGAGACGGGGATGAACACTGAAGCTTTCTTT. It is translated as CASSQETGMNTEAFF.